Shown below are 20 T cell receptor beta chains from a single sample sequenced in a study of shared clonotypes between healthy human individuals. Profiled with immunoSEQ multiplex PCR; TCRdb holds only in-frame clones, not every one. Among around 690,000 clones listed, roughly 91% were seen once. The sequencing sample was made of memory CD8+ T cells from PBMCs. Subset denoted: CD45RO+ cells pooled with CCR7-negative TemRA cells. These receptors originate from a man aged 18 to 35 in good health. Some clones in this sample may be carry-over from other donors' samples.

The V gene is TRBV6-5, the J gene TRBJ2-7, with a possible D match to TRBD1 (5 bases). The CDR3 totals 16 residues. CDR1 is MNHEY, CDR2 SVGAGI, per germline. V was trimmed by 0 bases and J by 1 base, leaving 13 bases between them. CDR3 nucleotides: TGTGCCAGCAGTTACTCGTCAGGGTCTGAGTCCTACGAGCAGTACTTC. Amino acid sequence: CASSYSSGSESYEQYF.

The chain is built from TRBV9 and TRBJ1-3; maybe TRBD1 (5 bases). V was pared by 4 bases and J by 9 bases, with 11 bases between. The V gene's germline CDR1 is SGDLS and CDR2 YYNGEE. CDR3 length: 12 amino acids. CDR3 sequence (DNA): TGTGCCAGCAGCTTCTTGGGGGGCACCATATATTTT. It is translated as CASSFLGGTIYF.

On this clone: Other DNA sequences in this specimen translate into the identical CDR3. The rearrangement joins TRBV19 to TRBJ2-7; TRBD2 is a possible D gene (5 bases). The CDR3 is made up of 13 amino acids. V lost 8 bases and J lost 4, with 15 bases in between. The V gene's germline CDR1 is LNHDA and CDR2 SQIVND (reference sequence). The CDR3 DNA follows: TGTGCCAGTTCCACGGGGAGCGTTTACGAGCAGTACTTC. Protein product: CASSTGSVYEQYF. Variable domain in full (rest from reference TRBV19 and TRBJ2-7): DGGITQSPKYLFRKEGQNVTLSCEQNLNHDAMYWYRQDPGQGLRLIYYSQIVNDFQKGDIAEGYSVSREKKESFPLTVTSAQKNPTAFYLCASSTGSVYEQYFGPGTRLTVT.

This chain connects TRBV9 to TRBJ2-2; TRBD1 agrees at 8 bases. This CDR3 region has 14 residues. Germline CDR1 is SGDLS and CDR2 is YYNGEE. The V and J ends lost 2 bases and 6 bases, in that order; junction bases with no gene match: 3. The CDR3 nucleotides read TGTGCCAGCAGCGTTCAGGGGGCCGCCGGGGAGCTGTTTTTT. It codes for CASSVQGAAGELFF.

The rearrangement joins TRBV9 to TRBJ2-1, with 11 bases matching TRBD2. Germline loops: CDR1 SGDLS, CDR2 YYNGEE. This CDR3 region has 15 residues. Trimming removed 4 bases from V and 6 bases from J; junction bases left unmatched: 6. The chain's CDR3 is CASSLAGGMSNEQFF. In DNA form, the CDR3 reads TGTGCCAGCAGCCTAGCGGGAGGTATGAGCAATGAGCAGTTCTTC.

As to this clone: This sample includes further DNA sequences coding for the same CDR3. The chain combines TRBV30 with TRBJ2-7; D is perhaps TRBD1 (5 bases). The CDR3 spans 14 residues. Germline assignment: CDR1 GTSNPN and CDR2 SVGIG (reference sequence). Trimming pared 0 bases from V and 3 bases from J, leaving 12 bases between. The CDR3 region has the DNA TGTGCCTGGAGTGTAGGGGCCGGAGTCTACGAGCAGTACTTC. Its protein is CAWSVGAGVYEQYF.

This clone was seen only once. The chain recombines TRBV11-2 with TRBJ2-7; no firm D call. The ends were cut back, 2 bases at V and 3 bases at J, with 14 bases in the middle. The CDR3 covers 15 residues. CDR1 is SGHAT, CDR2 FQNNGV, per germline. The CDR3 sequence is CASSLSGSDIYEQYF. CDR3 nucleotides: TGTGCCAGCAGCTTATCGGGTTCGGATATCTACGAGCAGTACTTC.

The chain joins TRBV4-3 to TRBJ1-1; D call uncertain. The CDR3 runs 17 residues. CDR1 is LGHNA, CDR2 YSLEER, per germline. V shed 0 bases and J shed 0 bases, with 14 bases lying between them. CDR3: CASSQDSPAAMNTEAFF. Here the CDR3 DNA reads TGCGCCAGCAGCCAAGATTCCCCGGCAGCCATGAACACTGAAGCTTTCTTT.

This rearrangement joins TRBV5-6 to TRBJ2-3; 9 bases line up with TRBD1. Trimming removed 4 bases from V and 4 bases from J; junction bases left unmatched: 10. CDR1 and CDR2 from the germline V gene are SGHDT and YYEEEE. This CDR3 has 16 amino acids. CDR3 nucleotide sequence: TGTGCCAGCAGCCTGACCGGGACAGGGAATGCAGATACGCAGTATTTT. Translating it yields CASSLTGTGNADTQYF.

The chain combines TRBV27 with TRBJ2-1; 12 nucleotides line up with TRBD2. Germline CDR1 is MNHEY and CDR2 is SMNVEV (reference sequence). Unmatched junction bases numbered 9, after V lost 5 bases and J lost 4 bases. The CDR3 consists of 17 residues. CDR3 amino acids: CASSLAGGEEGYNEQFF. CDR3 nucleotide sequence: TGTGCCAGCAGTCTAGCGGGAGGGGAAGAGGGGTACAATGAGCAGTTCTTC.

The CDR3 DNA follows: TGCGCCAGCAGTGAGTCGGGATTCTGGACTGGCTACAATGAGCAGTTCTTC. Encoded protein: CASSESGFWTGYNEQFF. The chain combines TRBV10-2 with TRBJ2-1, with a possible D match to TRBD2 (5 bases). Per the germline V gene, CDR1 is WSHSY and CDR2 is SAAADI. The CDR3 is 17 residues long. The ends were cut back, 0 bases at V and 3 bases at J, with 15 bases in the middle.

The CDR3 is CASSLVAASSYNEQFF. The CDR3 nucleotides read TGCGCCAGCAGCCTAGTAGCGGCAAGCTCCTACAATGAGCAGTTCTTC. This chain uses TRBV4-1 with TRBJ2-1, with D perhaps matching TRBD2 (6 bases). Germline V lookup: CDR1 MGHRA, CDR2 YSYEKL. V lost 4 bases to trimming and J lost 0 bases, with 13 bases between them. This CDR3 contains 16 residues.

V is TRBV9 and J is TRBJ2-2; tentatively, D is TRBD1 or TRBD2 (5 bases each). V lost 8 bases to trimming and J lost 4 bases, with 12 bases between them. Germline V lookup: CDR1 SGDLS, CDR2 YYNGEE. The CDR3 is 13 residues long. The CDR3 is CASTGRPTGELFF. In DNA form, the CDR3 reads TGTGCCAGTACGGGACGGCCCACCGGGGAGCTGTTTTTT.

The chain uses TRBV6-5 and TRBJ2-7, with D possibly being TRBD1 or TRBD2 (5 bases each). The V end was cut by 0 bases, the J end by 5 bases, with 8 bases between. Germline CDR1 and CDR2: MNHEY and SVGAGI. The CDR3 extends over 13 amino acids. The CDR3 loop reads CASSYSLGDEQYF. CDR3 nucleotide sequence: TGTGCCAGCAGTTACTCTTTGGGGGACGAGCAGTACTTC.

This clone occurred a few times. The chain has TRBV29-1 and TRBJ1-2; D is unresolved. Germline CDR1 reads SQVTM; CDR2 reads ANQGSEA. Trimming removed 8 bases at V and 6 bases at J, with 13 bases between. This CDR3 comprises 11 residues. This CDR3 is CSHKWGHGYTF. In DNA, the CDR3 is TGCAGCCATAAGTGGGGTCATGGCTACACCTTC.

The chain has TRBV4-3 and TRBJ2-7; D is perhaps TRBD2 (5 bases). Germline V gene sequence: CDR1 LGHNA, CDR2 YSLEER. This CDR3 is built from 16 residues. V lost 3 bases and J lost 6, with 21 bases in between. The CDR3 region is CASSQDSGRRTGEQYF. The CDR3 bases are TGCGCCAGCAGCCAGGATTCGGGCAGGCGGACTGGCGAGCAGTACTTC.

This clone was seen just once. The V and J genes are TRBV27 and TRBJ1-5; D is ambiguous. V shed 5 bases and J shed 0 bases, with 14 bases lying between them. This CDR3 contains 16 residues. In germline, CDR1 is MNHEY, CDR2 SMNVEV (reference sequence). Here the CDR3 DNA reads TGTGCCAGCAGTCCCCGGACGGACTATAGCAATCAGCCCCAGCATTTT. Protein: CASSPRTDYSNQPQHF.

The gene calls are TRBV4-1 and TRBJ2-7; 7 nucleotides match TRBD1. CDR1 and CDR2 (germline): MGHRA, YSYEKL. The CDR3 is 16 residues long. V was pared by 0 bases and J by 5 bases, with 10 bases of the junction left unmatched. The CDR3 spells CASSQDPDRPVDEQYF. In DNA form, the CDR3 reads TGCGCCAGCAGCCAAGATCCGGACAGGCCAGTGGACGAGCAGTACTTC.

The chain uses TRBV7-9 and TRBJ1-4; a weak D match, TRBD1 (5 bases). V dropped 5 bases and J dropped 3 bases, with 10 bases sitting between them. The CDR3 sequence is 14 residues long. Germline CDR1 and CDR2: SEHNR and FQNEAQ (reference sequence). This CDR3 reads CASSPWGSNEKLFF. CDR3 in DNA: TGTGCCAGCAGCCCGTGGGGCTCTAATGAAAAACTGTTTTTT.

In its sample, this clone was seen once. The rearrangement joins TRBV27 to TRBJ1-2; D is possibly TRBD1 (6 bases). This CDR3 spans 15 amino acids. With 5 bases removed from V and 8 bases from J, the gap between germline ends came to 21 bases. Looked up from germline, CDR1 is MNHEY and CDR2 is SMNVEV (reference sequence). The CDR3 loop is CASSLSHTGADGYTF. The CDR3 DNA is TGTGCCAGCAGTCTCTCCCACACGGGGGCGGACGGCTACACCTTC.